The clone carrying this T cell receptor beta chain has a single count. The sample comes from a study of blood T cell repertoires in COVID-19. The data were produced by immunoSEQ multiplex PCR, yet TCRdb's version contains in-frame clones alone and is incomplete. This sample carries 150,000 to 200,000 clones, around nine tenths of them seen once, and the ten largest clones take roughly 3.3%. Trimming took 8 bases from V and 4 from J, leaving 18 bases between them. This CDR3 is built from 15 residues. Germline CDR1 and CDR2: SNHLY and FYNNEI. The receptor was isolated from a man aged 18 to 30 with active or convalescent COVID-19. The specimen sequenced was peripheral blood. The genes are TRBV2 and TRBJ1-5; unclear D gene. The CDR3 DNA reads TGTGCCAGCTCAACCTCCGCGGGGAAGAATCAGCCCCAGCATTTT. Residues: CASSTSAGKNQPQHF. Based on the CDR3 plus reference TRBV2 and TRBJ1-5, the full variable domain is EPEVTQTPSHQVTQMGQEVILRCVPISNHLYFYWYRQILGQKVEFLVSFYNNEISEKSEIFDDQFSVERPDGSNFTLKIRSTKLEDSAMYFCASSTSAGKNQPQHFGDGTRLSIL.